Shown below are 29 T cell receptor beta chains from a single sample sequenced in a study of T-cell memory formation after mild COVID-19. TCRdb reanalysed the 5' RACE reads using MiXCR and keeps one entry per CDR3 protein. The sample holds about 100,000 distinct CDR3 sequences, 13% to 15% seen once. Sequenced sample: PBMCs or a T cell subset sorted from them (not recorded which). Source of these receptors: a young man who had mild COVID-19 (a few samples of this study predate the infection). Cell type and time point are not known.

V is TRBV27 and J is TRBJ2-4; D not resolved. Germline lookup yields CDR1 MNHEY and CDR2 SMNVEV (reference sequence). Trimming removed 8 bases at V and 9 bases at J, with 20 bases between. The CDR3 has 14 residues. This CDR3 reads CASDRTGSFVIQYF. Written as DNA, the CDR3 is TGTGCCAGCGACCGGACGGGCAGTTTTGTCATTCAGTACTTC.

The rearrangement joins TRBV4-1 to TRBJ2-3; D unclear. Per germline, CDR1 MGHRA and CDR2 YSYEKL. V lost 0 bases and J 5 bases, leaving 6 bases between the germline ends. The CDR3 has 13 residues. The CDR3 loop is CASSQDSLDTQYF. The CDR3 DNA is TGCGCCAGCAGCCAAGACAGCTTAGATACGCAGTATTTT.

This clonotype was counted only a few times. The chain uses TRBV20-1 and TRBJ1-5, with a weak D call TRBD1 (5 bases). Germline CDR1 is DFQATT and CDR2 is SNEGSKA (reference sequence). V was clipped by 3 bases and J by 7 bases, with 16 bases between them. The CDR3 totals 14 residues. CDR3 sequence: CSASGGAASQPQHF. CDR3 nucleotides: TGCAGTGCTAGTGGTGGGGCAGCGAGCCAGCCCCAGCATTTT.

The table lists this clonotype with many counts. The chain links TRBV12-3 or TRBV12-4 to TRBJ1-2, with D unresolved. Deletions cut 2 bases from V and 2 bases from J, with 3 bases between. This CDR3 region has 12 residues. The CDR3 protein is CASSLTNYGYTF. In nucleotides, the CDR3 is TGTGCCAGCAGTTTAACAAACTATGGCTACACCTTC.

This clonotype appeared a few times. The V and J genes are TRBV12-5 and TRBJ2-1, with 8 bases matching TRBD1. Per the germline V gene, CDR1 is LGHNT and CDR2 is FRNRAP. V shed 6 bases and J 7 bases; nucleotides not matched to a gene: 8. CDR3 length: 14 amino acids. The CDR3 region has the DNA TGTGCTAGTGGAGAAGCGACAGGGGTTAATGAGCAGTTCTTC. Residues: CASGEATGVNEQFF.

The rearrangement uses TRBV6-5 and TRBJ2-5; the match to TRBD1 covers 9 bases. The germline V gene encodes CDR1 MNHEY and CDR2 SVGAGI. Trimming at V came to 4 bases and at J to 4 bases, leaving 7 bases not matched to a gene. The CDR3 extends over 15 amino acids. This CDR3 is CASSSTQGALETQYF. In DNA, the CDR3 is TGTGCCAGCAGTTCCACACAGGGGGCTTTAGAGACCCAGTACTTC.

The rearrangement joins TRBV5-1 to TRBJ1-2; TRBD1 matches at 7 bases. From germline, CDR1 is SGHRS and CDR2 YFSETQ. The CDR3 is 14 residues long. Trimming at V came to 1 base and at J to 2 bases, leaving 2 bases not matched to a gene. The CDR3 nucleotides read TGCGCCAGCAGCTTGAGGGGACAGAACTATGGCTACACCTTC. Residues: CASSLRGQNYGYTF. The complete variable domain, with remaining parts taken from reference TRBV5-1 and TRBJ1-2, reads KAGVTQTPRYLIKTRGQQVTLSCSPISGHRSVSWYQQTPGQGLQFLFEYFSETQRNKGNFPGRFSGRQFSNSRSEMNVSTLELGDSALYLCASSLRGQNYGYTFGSGTRLTVV.

This clonotype was picked up many times. The chain employs TRBV7-8 and TRBJ2-2, with D possibly matching TRBD1 (5 bases). The V gene lost 1 base and the J gene lost 4 bases, with 16 bases spanning the gap. CDR3 size: 17 residues. Germline V CDR1 and CDR2: SGHVS, FQNEAQ. As DNA, the CDR3 is TGTGCCAGCAGCTTAGACATCAACAGGCTGGGCACCGGGGAGCTGTTTTTT. It encodes CASSLDINRLGTGELFF.

This sequence joins TRBV9 and TRBJ2-7; 9 positions match TRBD1. This CDR3 has 15 amino acids. Germline V CDR1 and CDR2: SGDLS, YYNGEE. With V trimmed by 2 bases and J by 2 bases, 5 bases remained unmatched. The CDR3 DNA reads as TGTGCCAGCAGCGTCGGACAGGGGTTCACCTACGAGCAGTACTTC. Protein: CASSVGQGFTYEQYF. The variable domain in full, completed from reference TRBV9 and TRBJ2-7, reads DSGVTQTPKHLITATGQRVTLRCSPRSGDLSVYWYQQSLDQGLQFLIQYYNGEERAKGNILERFSAQQFPDLHSELNLSSLELGDSALYFCASSVGQGFTYEQYFGPGTRLTVT.

This clonotype was counted between two and nine times. The rearrangement joins TRBV5-1 to TRBJ2-1; D remains unclear. The germline V and J ends were trimmed by 3 bases and 7 bases, with 5 bases remaining between them. The CDR3 has 11 amino acids. The V gene's germline CDR1 is SGHRS and CDR2 YFSETQ. The CDR3 protein is CASSSSNEQFF. CDR3 in DNA: TGCGCCAGCAGCTCCTCTAATGAGCAGTTCTTC. Based on the CDR3 plus reference TRBV5-1 and TRBJ2-1, the full variable domain is KAGVTQTPRYLIKTRGQQVTLSCSPISGHRSVSWYQQTPGQGLQFLFEYFSETQRNKGNFPGRFSGRQFSNSRSEMNVSTLELGDSALYLCASSSSNEQFFGPGTRLTVL.

The chain is built from TRBV5-1 and TRBJ2-3; no firm D call. Trimming left V 4 bases short and J 2 bases short, with 11 bases between. The germline gives CDR1 SGHRS, CDR2 YFSETQ. The CDR3 length is 14 residues. The CDR3 here is CASSKDGYTDTQYF. The CDR3 coding sequence is TGCGCCAGCAGCAAGGACGGATACACAGATACGCAGTATTTT.

The CDR3 DNA is TGCAGCGTTGAAGATCTGGGTGTCGGGGAGCAGTTCTTC. Translation: CSVEDLGVGEQFF. The rearrangement uses TRBV29-1 and TRBJ2-1, with no clear D. Looked up from germline, CDR1 is SQVTM and CDR2 is ANQGSEA. With 0 bases removed from V and 10 bases from J, the gap between germline ends came to 13 bases. The CDR3 spans 13 residues.

V and J are TRBV3-1 and TRBJ2-2; unclear D gene. V lost 10 bases, J lost 0 bases, and 6 bases lay in between. The CDR3 totals 12 residues. Germline CDR1 and CDR2: LGHDT and YNNKEL (reference sequence). The CDR3 is CATRPNTGELFF. The CDR3 DNA is TGTGCCACCCGACCGAACACCGGGGAGCTGTTTTTT. The full variable domain, in which reference TRBV3-1 and TRBJ2-2 provide the parts outside the CDR3, is DTAVSQTPKYLVTQMGNDKSIKCEQNLGHDTMYWYKQDSKKFLKIMFSYNNKELIINETVPNRFSPKSPDKAHLNLHINSLELGDSAVYFCATRPNTGELFFGEGSRLTVL.

The chain links TRBV29-1 to TRBJ1-2, with TRBD1 matching 7 bases. Germline values: CDR1 SQVTM, CDR2 ANQGSEA. This CDR3 is 13 amino acids long. V dropped 5 bases and J dropped 2; count of bases not matched to a gene: 5. CDR3 bases: TGCAGCGTTCCGGGACAGCTAAACTATGGCTACACCTTC. Translating gives CSVPGQLNYGYTF.

The J gene is TRBJ2-5, the V gene TRBV27; D is perhaps TRBD2 (6 bases). The CDR3 runs 15 residues. Trimming cost V 6 bases and J 0 bases, with 14 bases left between them. CDR1 and CDR2 from the germline V gene are MNHEY and SMNVEV (reference sequence). The CDR3 nucleotides are TGTGCCAGCAGCCTCACGGGACTTTACCAAGAGACCCAGTACTTC. This codes for CASSLTGLYQETQYF.

This clonotype has just a few counts. The J gene is TRBJ2-3, the V gene TRBV6-1; TRBD1 matches 7 bases. There are 16 residues in the CDR3. Germline CDR1 MNHNS, CDR2 SASEGT. V lost 2 bases, J lost 5 bases, and 10 bases stayed unmatched. This CDR3 is CASSEPRQGLEDTQYF. The CDR3 DNA sequence: TGTGCCAGCAGTGAACCCCGACAGGGCCTCGAAGATACGCAGTATTTT.

In regard to this clonotype: The junction does not match germline at one end; this may be a read error. The CDR3 loop reads CASSYWGPGDLFF. CDR3 sequence (DNA): TGTGCCAGCAGTTATTGGGGGCCCGGGGACCTGTTTTTT. V and J are TRBV6-5 and TRBJ2-2, with D maybe TRBD1 (6 bases). This CDR3 contains 13 residues. CDR1 and CDR2 from the germline V gene are MNHEY and SVGAGI.

The CDR3 DNA reads as TGTGCCAGCAGTTACTCCCCGGGGGCATTAAACGTC. Its protein product is CASSYSPGALNV. The chain employs TRBV6-6 and TRBJ2-7, with D possibly called TRBD1 or TRBD2 (6 bases each). Per germline, CDR1 MNHNY and CDR2 SVGAGI (reference sequence). This CDR3 spans 12 amino acids.

This sequence joins TRBV15 and TRBJ1-4; D remains unclear. This CDR3 spans 15 amino acids. Germline CDR1 LNHNV, CDR2 YYDKDF (reference sequence). Trimming pared 0 bases from V and 6 bases from J, leaving 11 bases between. The CDR3, as DNA: TGTGCCACCAGCAGAGATCTGGGGTGGGATGAAAAACTGTTTTTT. Translation: CATSRDLGWDEKLFF.

V gene TRBV5-5 combines with J gene TRBJ2-7, with TRBD1 identical over 7 bases. With V trimmed by 0 bases and J by 2 bases, 5 bases remained unmatched. The CDR3 runs 15 residues. In germline, CDR1 is SGHKS, CDR2 YYEKEE (reference sequence). The DNA of the CDR3 is TGTGCCAGCAGCTTGGGGGCAGGGGGAACCTACGAGCAGTACTTC. Protein product: CASSLGAGGTYEQYF.

This clonotype showed up many times. The V gene is TRBV7-2, the J gene TRBJ2-2; the D gene is possibly TRBD1 (6 bases). This CDR3 contains 15 residues. Trimming took off 3 bases at V and 5 bases at J, with 13 bases between the two ends. Germline V gene lookup returns CDR1 SGHTA and CDR2 FQGNSA. CDR3 amino acids: CASSFNRVLTGELFF. CDR3 bases: TGTGCCAGCAGCTTTAACAGGGTATTGACCGGGGAGCTGTTTTTT.

The V gene is TRBV20-1, the J gene TRBJ2-3; 8 nucleotides agree with TRBD1. Germline-derived CDR1 and CDR2 are DFQATT and SNEGSKA (reference sequence). This CDR3 spans 16 amino acids. V dropped 1 base and J dropped 3; count of bases not matched to a gene: 9. This CDR3 is CSARVPGTGGTDTQYF. CDR3 bases: TGCAGTGCTAGAGTACCTGGGACAGGTGGGACAGATACGCAGTATTTT.

This clonotype was counted many times. V is TRBV4-1 and J is TRBJ1-1, with TRBD1 matching over 7 bases. The CDR3 is 15 residues long. Germline assignment: CDR1 MGHRA and CDR2 YSYEKL. The trim removed 0 bases at V and 1 base at J, leaving 2 bases unmatched. In DNA, the CDR3 is TGCGCCAGCAGCCAAGAGGGACAGAAGAACACTGAAGCTTTCTTT. Protein sequence: CASSQEGQKNTEAFF.

This chain links TRBV20-1 with TRBJ2-7; D gene uncertain. The CDR3 totals 12 residues. Germline loops: CDR1 DFQATT, CDR2 SNEGSKA (reference sequence). Trimming took 3 bases from V and 5 from J, leaving 11 bases between them. CDR3 in DNA: TGCAGTGCTAGCGACCTAACTGACGAGCAGTACTTC. Amino acid sequence: CSASDLTDEQYF.

The chain has TRBV6-6 and TRBJ2-4; D is ambiguous. The CDR3 runs to 14 residues. Germline V gives CDR1 MNHNY, CDR2 SVGAGI (reference sequence). The V gene lost 8 bases and the J gene lost 0 bases, with 11 bases spanning the gap. The CDR3 nucleotides are TGTGCCAGCGGATCGGCTCTAGCCAAAAACATTCAGTACTTC. Amino acids: CASGSALAKNIQYF.

A note on this clonotype: At one boundary the junction diverges from the germline segment, which might be a read error. The chain carries TRBV6-6 and TRBJ1-1; D not resolved. The germline CDR1 and CDR2 sequences are MNHNY and SVGAGI (reference sequence). The CDR3 loop spans 9 amino acids. The CDR3 sequence: CASSRDPSF. CDR3 coding DNA: TGTGCCAGCAGCCGAGACCCATCTTTT.

This clonotype was counted a few times. The gene calls are TRBV4-3 and TRBJ1-3; 8 positions match TRBD1. The germline gives CDR1 LGHNA, CDR2 YSLEER. The junction had 11 bases not matched to a gene; V was cut back by 1 base and J by 3 bases. The CDR3 extends over 18 amino acids. The CDR3, as DNA: TGCGCCAGCAGCCAAGGTTTGAGGGCAGGGGGCATTGGAAACACCATATATTTT. This translates into CASSQGLRAGGIGNTIYF.

V and J are TRBV7-6 and TRBJ2-1; 9 bases line up with TRBD1. The CDR3 is 16 residues long. The germline gives CDR1 SGHVS, CDR2 FNYEAQ. Trimming removed 3 bases from V and 2 bases from J; junction bases left unmatched: 5. The CDR3 sequence is CASSLGQGNAYNEQFF. DNA for the CDR3: TGTGCCAGCAGCTTGGGACAGGGAAATGCCTACAATGAGCAGTTCTTC.

The chain employs TRBV20-1 and TRBJ2-5, with 8 nucleotides matching TRBD2. The CDR3 totals 15 residues. Germline CDR1 DFQATT, CDR2 SNEGSKA (reference sequence). V trimming: 6 bases; J trimming: 1 base; junction bases outside the gene matches: 10. Here the CDR3 reads CSARDGGGTQETQYF. The CDR3 bases are TGCAGTGCCCGTGATGGCGGGGGGACCCAAGAGACCCAGTACTTC.